The following is a TCR beta chain sequence with its context. Its antigen remains unknown. This entry comes from a study of T-cell reconstitution after alpha-beta-depleted transplantation in children. Study-level points and caveats: Two months or so post-transplant, alpha-beta T cells reportedly derived from several hundred expanded graft clones.

CDR3 length equals 15 residues. From germline, CDR1 is DFQATT and CDR2 SNEGSKA (reference sequence). V lost 6 bases to trimming and J lost 4 bases; unmatched junction nucleotides: 9. For TCRbeta, the library was prepared with unique molecular identifiers. TCRdb re-called the PCR reads with MiXCR, one entry per CDR3 protein. The sample contains around 130,000 distinct CDR3 sequences, approximately 8.7% of which appear only once. The genes are TRBV20-1 and TRBJ2-1; 10 bases align to TRBD2. This TCR was recovered from a girl in the first two years of life who had a stem cell transplant for combined immunodeficiency, so the T cells may come from the graft donor. Here the sequenced sample was PBMCs, mostly from graft donor cells, taken 180 days after TCRalphabeta/CD19-depleted stem cell transplant. DNA of the CDR3: TGCAGTGCCAGCCCCGGGACTAGCGTTTACAATGAGCAGTTCTTC. It is translated as CSASPGTSVYNEQFF.